This entry is about one TCR beta chain. Its antigen is unidentified. These data originate in a study of cytomegalovirus exposure and HLA in healthy donors. The PCR was carried out with 60 Vbeta primers and 13 Jbeta primers. Study processing details: Approximately 11 million shared chains were among the about 80 million unique TCR beta chains that a later analysis counted. Sequencing was performed with immunoSEQ multiplex PCR; in TCRdb, only in-frame clones are kept and a portion is missing. V and J calls and clone size are given by that table; D and trimming were obtained from the DNA. In the table there are roughly 180,000 clones, approximately 81% of which are singletons. Study conclusions and caveats: An analysis was carried out at a later point. It showed that HLA-associated TCR beta chains were more clonally expanded than equally common non-associated chains.

Trimming cost V 5 bases and J 7 bases, with 20 bases left between them. Germline V gene data show CDR1 as SQVTM and CDR2 as ANQGSEA. CDR3 length equals 15 residues. Material for sequencing was PBMCs. The sequence came from a woman aged 18-29 years in good health and CMV-seronegative. The chain links TRBV29-1 to TRBJ2-2, with a weak D call TRBD2 (6 bases). CDR3 amino acids: CSVTVGELAGGELFF. In DNA, the CDR3 is TGCAGCGTTACGGTAGGGGAACTAGCAGGCGGGGAGCTGTTTTTT.